This T cell receptor (beta chain) derives from a study of blood T cell repertoires in COVID-19. Study-wide background: The cDNA or gDNA used as material had been derived from T cells, B-cell-depleted T cells, or PBMCs.

CDR3 length equals 14 residues. With 1 base removed from V and 5 bases from J, the gap between germline ends came to 11 bases. The germline V gene has CDR1 MNHNS and CDR2 SASEGT. Libraries were prepared by immunoSEQ multiplex PCR; TCRdb keeps only in-frame clonotypes and omits some of them. This sample has around 240,000 clones, with 70% to 90% found just once. Participants' own reports of clinical history determined their cohort assignment. Resolution of symptoms, clearance, or two negative PCRs was present in recovered Cohort 3 donors. This sequence was found in a woman in her forties or fifties who had recovered from COVID-19. Sequencing input: PBMCs or T cells enriched from blood (not recorded which). The rearrangement links TRBV6-1 to TRBJ1-1; weak D call: TRBD1 (6 bases). The CDR3 here is CASSEVGAWTEAFF. The CDR3 coding sequence is TGTGCCAGCAGTGAAGTGGGGGCTTGGACTGAAGCTTTCTTT.